What follows are 9 T cell receptor beta chains derived from one specimen sequenced in a study of type 1 regulatory T cells. What these receptors recognize is not known. TCRdb fed the reads into MiXCR, producing one record per CDR3 protein. Among about 62,000 distinct CDR3 sequences listed, 62% were seen once. Sequences were obtained from cultured non-Tr1 T cells, either the whole culture or a sorted T cell fraction (not recorded which). The source is a human donor in good health.

The rearrangement joins TRBV6-2 or TRBV6-3 to TRBJ2-1; D unclear. The V end was cut by 5 bases, the J end by 2 bases, with 4 bases between. The CDR3 is 12 residues long. The germline V gene has CDR1 MNHEY and CDR2 SVGEGT. The CDR3 coding sequence is TGTGCCAGCAGTACCACCTACAATGAGCAGTTCTTC. It is translated as CASSTTYNEQFF.

As concerns this clonotype: At one end, the junction sequence differs from germline, possibly due to a read error. The chain combines TRBV14 with TRBJ1-2; D perhaps matches TRBD1 (5 bases). The CDR3 has 13 residues. CDR1 SGHDN and CDR2 FVKESK come from the germline V gene. The CDR3 reads CAGSPGPSYGYTF. The CDR3 DNA reads as TGTGCCGGCAGCCCGGGACCGTCCTATGGCTACACCTTC.

This clonotype was counted only a few times. The chain links TRBV3-1 to TRBJ2-3; maybe TRBD2 (6 bases). CDR3 length: 16 amino acids. Trimming cost V 6 bases and J 3 bases, with 19 bases left between them. Germline V lookup: CDR1 LGHDT, CDR2 YNNKEL (reference sequence). The CDR3 nucleotides are TGTGCCAGCAGACCTCGGCGGGGTGGTGGTACAGATACGCAGTATTTT. It encodes CASRPRRGGGTDTQYF.

The chain is built from TRBV5-6 and TRBJ2-4; possibly TRBD1 for D (6 bases). Germline V gives CDR1 SGHDT, CDR2 YYEEEE. The CDR3 is 13 residues long. V lost 0 bases to trimming and J lost 8 bases, with 9 bases between them. CDR3 coding DNA: TGTGCCAGCAGCTTGGCAGAGGGGGACATTCAGTACTTC. It encodes CASSLAEGDIQYF. Full variable domain (remainder filled in from reference TRBV5-6 and TRBJ2-4): DAGVTQSPTHLIKTRGQQVTLRCSPKSGHDTVSWYQQALGQGPQFIFQYYEEEERQRGNFPDRFSGHQFPNYSSELNVNALLLGDSALYLCASSLAEGDIQYFGAGTRLSVL.

The chain couples TRBV7-2 to TRBJ2-5; D not resolved. This CDR3 is 13 amino acids long. The germline CDR1 and CDR2 sequences are SGHTA and FQGNSA. The ends were cut back, 5 bases at V and 7 bases at J, with 14 bases in the middle. The CDR3 nucleotides are TGTGCCAGCAGCCTCCGATGGCTTGCGACCCAGTACTTC. Amino acids: CASSLRWLATQYF.

V gene TRBV5-1 combines with J gene TRBJ2-2; TRBD2 aligns across 10 bases. Unmatched junction bases numbered 9, after V lost 4 bases and J lost 0 bases. Germline lookup yields CDR1 SGHRS and CDR2 YFSETQ. This CDR3 region has 18 residues. DNA of the CDR3: TGCGCCAGCAGCGTAGGGGGCAGCGGGAGGGCGAACACCGGGGAGCTGTTTTTT. This gives the protein CASSVGGSGRANTGELFF. Using reference TRBV5-1 and TRBJ2-2 for the parts outside the CDR3, the full variable domain is KAGVTQTPRYLIKTRGQQVTLSCSPISGHRSVSWYQQTPGQGLQFLFEYFSETQRNKGNFPGRFSGRQFSNSRSEMNVSTLELGDSALYLCASSVGGSGRANTGELFFGEGSRLTVL.

CDR3 amino acids: CASSYPGPVAPESGGYTF. The CDR3 DNA is TGTGCCAGCAGCTATCCCGGGCCAGTAGCTCCTGAGTCAGGTGGCTACACCTTC. This sequence joins TRBV7-2 and TRBJ1-2; D uncertain. From germline, CDR1 is SGHTA and CDR2 FQGNSA. Trimming removed 4 bases at V and 7 bases at J, with 28 bases between. The CDR3 is made up of 18 amino acids.

This chain joins TRBV3-1 and TRBJ2-7; 8 bases fit TRBD2. CDR3 length: 14 residues. Germline V gene data show CDR1 as LGHDT and CDR2 as YNNKEL (reference sequence). Germline trimming cut 5 bases from V and 1 base from J; bases unmatched to any gene: 4. CDR3: CASSWTSTSYEQYF. The CDR3 nucleotides read TGTGCCAGCAGCTGGACTAGCACTTCCTACGAGCAGTACTTC.

The rearrangement uses TRBV7-2 and TRBJ2-1; possibly TRBD2 for D (6 bases). CDR1 and CDR2 from the germline V gene are SGHTA and FQGNSA. There are 16 residues in the CDR3. V was clipped by 5 bases and J by 5 bases, with 19 bases between them. In DNA form, the CDR3 reads TGTGCCAGCAGCCCCCGCCGGAGGGCGGGGAACAATGAGCAGTTCTTC. Amino acid sequence: CASSPRRRAGNNEQFF. The whole variable domain, filled in from reference TRBV7-2 and TRBJ2-1, reads GAGVSQSPSNKVTEKGKDVELRCDPISGHTALYWYRQSLGQGLEFLIYFQGNSAPDKSGLPSDRFSAERTGGSVSTLTIQRTQQEDSAVYLCASSPRRRAGNNEQFFGPGTRLTVL.